Sequencing of this T cell receptor beta chain was carried out in a study of T cell repertoires in cytomegalovirus infection. As for the study in general: CMV infection and matching HLA type were both indicated by public TCR beta signatures.

The germline V gene encodes CDR1 SNHLY and CDR2 FYNNEI. The CDR3 runs 16 residues. V was shortened by 3 bases and J by 7 bases, with 18 bases between the two germline ends. Using its own MiXCR run on the reads, TCRdb lists one record per CDR3 protein. The table includes around 630,000 distinct CDR3 sequences, 20% to 25% detected once. The receptor was derived from a human donor in good health (CMV status not recorded). Some clones in this sample may be carry-over from other donors' samples. The sample comprised CD8+ T cells from PBMCs. The V gene is TRBV2, the J gene TRBJ1-4, with D possibly matching TRBD1 (6 bases). The DNA of the CDR3 is TGTGCCAGCAGTGACGTGGGGGCCGGGTATAGTGAAAAACTGTTTTTT. This sequence encodes CASSDVGAGYSEKLFF.